Given below is one T cell receptor beta chain in context. The target antigen is unknown. The data belong to a study of immune cell composition in non-small cell lung cancer. Study context: Lung adenocarcinoma or squamous carcinoma made up most tumours. Study-wide results and caveats: Lung adenocarcinomas had lower top 10 clone scores and clonality than squamous tumours. Smoking pack-years did not significantly correlate with tumour TCR-beta clonality.

Frozen unsorted single-cell suspensions supplied the genomic DNA. CDR3 size: 14 residues. Losses at the gene ends were 5 bases for V and 5 bases for J; bases not matched to a gene: 7. The germline V gene has CDR1 MNHEY and CDR2 SMNVEV (reference sequence). Sequencing used immunoSEQ multiplex PCR; TCRdb keeps in-frame clones, though not all of them. The sample lists about 2,500 clones, 70% to 75% occurring once. The sequenced sample consisted of lung tumor tissue. The chain carries TRBV27 and TRBJ2-5; 8 bases agree with TRBD1. The sequence was obtained from a human donor with non-small cell lung cancer. The CDR3 region is CASSRQGPAETQYF. The DNA for the CDR3 is TGTGCCAGCAGTCGACAGGGGCCTGCGGAGACCCAGTACTTC.